This is a list of T cell receptor beta chains from one sample in a study of beta chain features in type 1 diabetes. Clones were read by immunoSEQ multiplex PCR, and TCRdb kept only the in-frame ones, dropping some. The repertoire includes about 710,000 clones, around 15% of them detected once, and roughly 0.04% sits in the top ten. Sequencing used naive CD4+ T cells from blood. The receptors originated from a man between 18 and 29 years old with type 1 diabetes. CDR3s leave out the opening cysteine and the closing phenylalanine or tryptophan. Each record gives: V gene, J gene, CDR3 protein.

TRBV7-2	TRBJ2-7	ASSLGGTGGYEQY
TRBV19	TRBJ2-2	ASSTTRGGELF
TRBV6-4	TRBJ1-2	ASRFKGGYT
TRBV30	TRBJ1-3	AWSVQKGSAGNTIY
TRBV5-1	TRBJ2-5	ASSNTGIGKTQY
TRBV25-1	TRBJ2-6	ARPKRGLSGANVLT
TRBV5-1	TRBJ2-7	ASSRRGIPYEQY
TRBV4-3	TRBJ2-7	ASSQALRSSYEQY
TRBV30	TRBJ2-7	AWSVRTPRDEQY
TRBV5-4	TRBJ1-1	ASSPGSHTEAF
TRBV7-9	TRBJ1-1	ASSLALNTEAF
TRBV4-2	TRBJ2-2	ASSQAGLAGNTGELF
TRBV19	TRBJ2-7	ASSTREGPYEQY
TRBV5-1	TRBJ2-3	ASRDGSALDTQY
TRBV7-9	TRBJ2-1	ASSSLVHEQF
TRBV11-1	TRBJ2-1	ASSLRPRADNEQF
TRBV4-1	TRBJ2-3	ASSQENSFGGTGRDTQY
TRBV7-2	TRBJ2-7	ASSPGGRPYEQY
TRBV9	TRBJ1-4	ASSVGPDNEKLF
TRBV29-1	TRBJ2-5	SAKIYRTEQETQY
TRBV5-1	TRBJ2-3	ASETSVGDTQY
TRBV18	TRBJ1-1	ASSTAENTEAF
TRBV5-4	TRBJ1-4	ASSLEQAGSQGWSEKLF
TRBV4-2	TRBJ2-3	ASSQGLSTDTQY
TRBV9	TRBJ2-5	ASSRGANQETQY
TRBV27	TRBJ2-7	ASSLKAVAGLEQY
TRBV30	TRBJ1-1	AWMTRGGLVNTEAF
TRBV6-5	TRBJ2-5	ASSTSGGEETQY
TRBV28	TRBJ1-1	ASSGYAEAF
TRBV13	TRBJ2-3	ASNEARSTDTQY
TRBV29-1	TRBJ2-3	SVRDADTQY
TRBV29-1	TRBJ1-2	SVETTRRDGYT
TRBV2	TRBJ2-1	ASSEPAGGQLYRDEQF
TRBV7-2	TRBJ1-3	ASSTGGDTIY
TRBV7-2	TRBJ1-2	ASSLGQGAYGYT
TRBV5-1	TRBJ2-5	ASSLTSQQETQY
TRBV19	TRBJ2-5	ASRTIDRGTQY
TRBV11-3	TRBJ2-3	ASSLGAGVTDTQY
TRBV30	TRBJ1-1	AWSTGTSLNTEAF